This TCR beta chain was identified in a study of cytomegalovirus exposure and HLA in healthy donors. A multiplex PCR was run with 60 Vbeta primers and 13 Jbeta primers. Clones were read by immunoSEQ multiplex PCR, and TCRdb kept only the in-frame ones, dropping some. Of about 140,000 clones detected, around 80% appear once; the ten largest clones hold over 2%. From germline, CDR1 is MNHNS and CDR2 SASEGT. The V and J ends lost 2 bases and 7 bases respectively, with 21 bases between them. This CDR3 has 17 amino acids. Sequenced input: PBMCs. The chain joins TRBV6-1 to TRBJ1-5; possibly TRBD1 for D (5 bases). The sequence came from a man aged 25-45 years in good health and CMV-seronegative. The DNA for the CDR3 is TGTGCCAGCAGTGAATGGGCCCTACTCGGGGCGGGACAGCCCCAGCATTTT. It translates to CASSEWALLGAGQPQHF.